A single sample gave rise to the 15 T cell receptor beta chains below, sequenced in a study of T cell responses to AZD1222 COVID-19 vaccine. Data came from immunoSEQ multiplex PCR; TCRdb stores just in-frame clones and leaves some out. Of 100,000 or so clones in the sample, over 80% were seen once. The sequences come from peripheral blood, collected on day 0 of AZD1222 vaccination. The receptors shown here come from an adult in good health.

The V gene is TRBV3-1 (or the pseudogene TRBV3-2), the J gene TRBJ2-7; 12 bases map to TRBD2. The CDR3 runs 17 residues. CDR1 LGHDT and CDR2 YNNKEL come from the germline V gene (reference sequence). J was trimmed by 3 bases and V by 0 bases; bases with no gene match: 6. The CDR3 nucleotides read TGTGCCAGCAGCCAAGACACTAGCGGGGGGACAAACTACGAGCAGTACTTC. It translates to CASSQDTSGGTNYEQYF.

This rearrangement joins TRBV9 to TRBJ2-6; the D is unclear. CDR1 and CDR2 from the germline V gene are SGDLS and YYNGEE. The CDR3 is 14 amino acids. V was cut by 4 bases and J by 4 bases, with 9 bases left in between. In DNA form, the CDR3 reads TGTGCCAGCAGCCCCCGCGCCGGGGCCAACGTCCTGACTTTC. Translating it yields CASSPRAGANVLTF.

V usage is TRBV2 and J usage is TRBJ1-2; 7 positions match TRBD1. Trimming at V came to 4 bases and at J to 8 bases, leaving 19 bases not matched to a gene. CDR3 length: 17 residues. Germline V gene sequence: CDR1 SNHLY, CDR2 FYNNEI. Written as DNA, the CDR3 is TGTGCCAGCAGTGGCCAACCCGACACAGGGGAGGGATACGGCTACACCTTC. Protein sequence: CASSGQPDTGEGYGYTF.

The V gene is TRBV2, the J gene TRBJ1-2; 9 positions match TRBD1. Germline lookup yields CDR1 SNHLY and CDR2 FYNNEI. This CDR3 comprises 16 residues. Losses at the gene ends were 2 bases for V and 1 base for J; bases not matched to a gene: 5. CDR3 protein: CASSEYRGLINYGYTF. DNA for the CDR3: TGTGCCAGCAGTGAATACAGGGGGCTGATTAACTATGGCTACACCTTC.

V usage is TRBV12-3 or TRBV12-4 and J usage is TRBJ1-2; D remains unclear. The CDR3 is made up of 13 amino acids. V gave up 8 bases and J gave up 1 base, with 11 bases separating them. The CDR3 here is CASSRTDNYGYTF. Here the CDR3 DNA reads TGTGCCAGCTCCCGGACTGATAACTATGGCTACACCTTC.

Turning to this clone: This same CDR3 is encoded by further DNA sequences in the sample. The chain is built from TRBV2 and TRBJ1-6; D possibly corresponds to TRBD1 (6 bases). Trimming took 6 bases from V and 0 from J, leaving 12 bases between them. There are 16 residues in the CDR3. Looked up from germline, CDR1 is SNHLY and CDR2 is FYNNEI. CDR3 nucleotides: TGTGCCAGCAGGGGAAGGGGGAGCTCCTATAATTCACCCCTCCACTTT. Protein product: CASRGRGSSYNSPLHF. Full variable domain (remainder filled in from reference TRBV2 and TRBJ1-6): EPEVTQTPSHQVTQMGQEVILRCVPISNHLYFYWYRQILGQKVEFLVSFYNNEISEKSEIFDDQFSVERPDGSNFTLKIRSTKLEDSAMYFCASRGRGSSYNSPLHFGNGTRLTVT.

This chain uses TRBV30 with TRBJ2-1; D possibly matches TRBD1 or TRBD2 (5 bases each). This CDR3 has 14 amino acids. With 5 bases removed from V and 2 bases from J, the gap between germline ends came to 13 bases. Germline V gene lookup returns CDR1 GTSNPN and CDR2 SVGIG (reference sequence). The CDR3 is CAWCEGITYNEQFF. For the CDR3, the DNA is TGTGCCTGGTGTGAGGGGATTACCTACAATGAGCAGTTCTTC.

The V call is TRBV4-2, the J call TRBJ2-7; perhaps TRBD1 as D (5 bases). CDR1 and CDR2 (germline): LGHNA, YNFKEQ. The CDR3 length is 14 residues. V lost 0 bases and J lost 4, with 10 bases in between. The CDR3, as DNA: TGTGCCAGCAGCCAAGACAGGGAATCGTACGAGCAGTACTTC. It is translated as CASSQDRESYEQYF.

The chain employs TRBV5-6 and TRBJ2-7, with TRBD1 matching 10 bases. CDR1 and CDR2 from the germline V gene are SGHDT and YYEEEE. With V trimmed by 0 bases and J by 4 bases, 1 base remained unmatched. The CDR3 consists of 14 residues. The CDR3 region has the DNA TGTGCCAGCAGCTTGGAGGGACAGGGGTACGAGCAGTACTTC. Its translation: CASSLEGQGYEQYF.

V gene TRBV4-1 combines with J gene TRBJ2-7; the D gene is possibly TRBD2 (6 bases). Between the trimmed V and J ends, which lost 5 bases and 4 bases, there was a span of 12 bases. Germline V gives CDR1 MGHRA, CDR2 YSYEKL. The CDR3 length is 13 residues. CDR3 protein: CASSEEGRYEQYF. DNA for the CDR3: TGCGCCAGCAGCGAGGAGGGGCGGTACGAGCAGTACTTC.

This chain links TRBV2 with TRBJ2-5; D is unresolved. CDR1 SNHLY and CDR2 FYNNEI come from the germline V gene. The V end lost 8 bases, the J end lost 2 bases, and 12 bases lay between the germline ends. The CDR3 has 13 amino acids. The DNA for the CDR3 is TGTGCCAGCTGTAGGACCTTTCAAGAGACCCAGTACTTC. Protein sequence: CASCRTFQETQYF.

This chain uses TRBV19 with TRBJ2-2; TRBD1 matches 7 bases. This CDR3 is 14 amino acids long. Germline loops: CDR1 LNHDA, CDR2 SQIVND (reference sequence). Losses at the gene ends were 5 bases for V and 6 bases for J; bases not matched to a gene: 6. CDR3 region: CASSGRDSPGELFF. The DNA of the CDR3 is TGTGCCAGTAGTGGACGGGACAGCCCCGGGGAGCTGTTTTTT.

V is TRBV10-3 and J is TRBJ1-4; D possibly corresponds to TRBD1 (6 bases). The V gene's germline CDR1 is ENHRY and CDR2 SYGVKD. Trimming stripped 8 bases from V and 4 bases from J, with 11 bases between. This CDR3 has 13 amino acids. The DNA of the CDR3 is TGTGCCATCTCGGACAGCTATAATGAAAAACTGTTTTTT. Protein sequence: CAISDSYNEKLFF.

The V and J genes are TRBV7-9 and TRBJ1-1; D unresolved. Trimming removed 3 bases at V and 0 bases at J, with 8 bases between. From germline, CDR1 is SEHNR and CDR2 FQNEAQ (reference sequence). CDR3 size: 14 residues. The chain's CDR3 is CASSFEGMNTEAFF. Here the CDR3 DNA reads TGTGCCAGCAGCTTCGAGGGAATGAACACTGAAGCTTTCTTT.

The chain has TRBV10-3 and TRBJ2-1, with 9 bases that match TRBD1. J gave up 12 bases and V 1 base, and 4 bases lay outside the gene matches. The CDR3 is made up of 13 amino acids. Germline V gives CDR1 ENHRY, CDR2 SYGVKD. The chain's CDR3 is CAISELQGAGQFF. As DNA, the CDR3 is TGTGCCATCAGTGAGTTACAGGGGGCAGGGCAGTTCTTC.